The rows below give T cell receptor beta chains drawn from one sample of a study of T cell responses to AZD1222 COVID-19 vaccine. Sequencing was performed with immunoSEQ multiplex PCR; in TCRdb, only in-frame clones are kept and a portion is missing. The sample lists approximately 100,000 clones; approximately 89% were seen once. The material was peripheral blood, obtained 28 days after the second AZD1222 dose. The origin of the receptors is an adult who received the AZD1222 COVID-19 vaccine. Both conserved end residues are part of each CDR3. Each record gives: J gene, clone size, D gene, V gene, CDR3 protein, CDR3 DNA. D genes are given only for firm matches. Clone sizes are given selectively: once, few, many, or a class where the clone is expanded.

J: TRBJ2-1; size: once; D: -; V: TRBV19; CDR3: CASSISQGSYNEQFF; DNA: TGTGCCAGTAGTATAAGCCAGGGGTCCTACAATGAGCAGTTCTTC
J: TRBJ1-1; size: once; D: TRBD1; V: TRBV11-2; CDR3: CASGGGHNTEAFF; DNA: TGTGCCAGCGGAGGGGGCCATAACACTGAAGCTTTCTTT
J: TRBJ2-3; size: -; D: -; V: TRBV19; CDR3: CASSTLAADTQYF; DNA: TGTGCCAGTAGTACCCTAGCAGCAGATACGCAGTATTTT
J: TRBJ2-7; size: few; D: TRBD1; V: TRBV9; CDR3: CASSVGQGNYEQYF; DNA: TGTGCCAGCAGCGTGGGACAGGGCAACTACGAGCAGTACTTC
J: TRBJ1-1; size: few; D: TRBD1; V: TRBV7-9; CDR3: CASSLVTGVTNTEAFF; DNA: TGTGCCAGCAGCTTAGTTACAGGGGTTACGAACACTGAAGCTTTCTTT
J: TRBJ1-1; size: -; D: -; V: TRBV27; CDR3: CASRRTFGTEAFF; DNA: TGTGCCAGCAGACGGACCTTCGGCACTGAAGCTTTCTTT
J: TRBJ1-1; size: -; D: TRBD1; V: TRBV19; CDR3: CASRGGQGWTEAFF; DNA: TGTGCCAGTAGGGGGGGACAGGGCTGGACTGAAGCTTTCTTT
J: TRBJ1-2; size: -; D: -; V: TRBV18; CDR3: CASSPSALTANYGYTF; DNA: TGTGCCAGCTCACCATCTGCCCTGACAGCTAACTATGGCTACACCTTC
J: TRBJ1-5; size: -; D: TRBD1; V: TRBV6-1; CDR3: CASSATRGEGRGNQPQHF; DNA: TGTGCCAGCAGTGCAACCAGGGGGGAGGGGCGCGGAAATCAGCCCCAGCATTTT
J: TRBJ2-3; size: -; D: TRBD1; V: TRBV28; CDR3: CASSSMDRLGDTQYF; DNA: TGTGCCAGCAGTTCCATGGACAGGCTAGGGGATACGCAGTATTTT
J: TRBJ2-7; size: -; D: -; V: TRBV9; CDR3: CASSPSVVDEQYF; DNA: TGTGCCAGCAGCCCATCAGTGGTGGACGAGCAGTACTTC
J: TRBJ1-5; size: -; D: -; V: TRBV28; CDR3: CASSLGIGSNQPQHF; DNA: TGTGCCAGCAGTTTAGGCATAGGGTCCAATCAGCCCCAGCATTTT
J: TRBJ2-7; size: few; D: TRBD1; V: TRBV19; CDR3: CASNAGGGEQYF; DNA: TGTGCCAGTAACGCAGGGGGCGGCGAGCAGTACTTC
J: TRBJ2-5; size: -; D: -; V: TRBV2; CDR3: CASMQQETQYF; DNA: TGTGCCAGCATGCAACAAGAGACCCAGTACTTC
J: TRBJ1-2; size: once; D: -; V: TRBV7-9; CDR3: CASSLLGGDGYTF; DNA: TGTGCCAGCAGCTTGTTGGGAGGCGATGGCTACACCTTC
J: TRBJ1-2; size: -; D: -; V: TRBV30; CDR3: CAWRPGHRLDYGYTF; DNA: TGTGCCTGGAGGCCCGGACACAGACTCGACTATGGCTACACCTTC
J: TRBJ2-1; size: few; D: TRBD1; V: TRBV19; CDR3: CASSIVRQGYEQFF; DNA: TGTGCCAGTAGTATAGTGCGACAGGGGTATGAGCAGTTCTTC
J: TRBJ2-3; size: -; D: -; V: TRBV2; CDR3: CASSISLGSTDTQYF; DNA: TGTGCCAGCAGTATCTCTCTGGGAAGCACAGATACGCAGTATTTT
J: TRBJ2-3; size: -; D: -; V: TRBV12-3/TRBV12-4; CDR3: CASRKNRDGTQYF; DNA: TGTGCCAGCAGGAAAAACAGGGATGGTACGCAGTATTTT
J: TRBJ2-3; size: -; D: -; V: TRBV19; CDR3: CASSMVDTQYF; DNA: TGTGCCAGTAGTATGGTGGATACGCAGTATTTT
J: TRBJ2-7; size: -; D: -; V: TRBV28; CDR3: CATLRAPSLGEQYF; DNA: TGTGCCACCCTACGGGCCCCGTCCCTGGGCGAGCAGTACTTC
J: TRBJ1-4; size: -; D: TRBD1; V: TRBV7-9; CDR3: CASSLGTGGMRTNEKLFF; DNA: TGTGCCAGCAGCTTAGGCACAGGGGGCATGAGAACTAATGAAAAACTGTTTTTT
J: TRBJ2-2; size: -; D: TRBD2; V: TRBV5-6; CDR3: CASSLRAGVGGELFF; DNA: TGTGCCAGCAGCTTGCGAGCGGGAGTTGGCGGGGAGCTGTTTTTT
J: TRBJ1-1; size: -; D: -; V: TRBV4-3; CDR3: CASSQELRNTEAFF; DNA: TGCGCCAGCAGCCAAGAGTTGAGGAACACTGAAGCTTTCTTT
J: TRBJ1-5; size: -; D: TRBD1; V: TRBV6-5; CDR3: CASRDRGGQPQHF; DNA: TGTGCCAGCAGAGACAGGGGCGGGCAGCCCCAGCATTTT
J: TRBJ2-5; size: -; D: TRBD2; V: TRBV6-1; CDR3: CASSELAGGPQETQYF; DNA: TGTGCCAGCAGTGAACTAGCGGGGGGTCCTCAAGAGACCCAGTACTTC
J: TRBJ1-2; size: -; D: TRBD1; V: TRBV3-1/TRBV3-2; CDR3: CASSQGTARVGGYTF; DNA: TGTGCCAGCAGCCAGGGGACAGCTAGGGTGGGCGGCTACACCTTC
J: TRBJ2-2; size: -; D: TRBD2; V: TRBV30; CDR3: CAWAGTSNTGELFF; DNA: TGTGCCTGGGCCGGGACTAGCAATACCGGGGAGCTGTTTTTT
J: TRBJ2-2; size: -; D: -; V: TRBV7-2; CDR3: CASSFAPQIGELFF; DNA: TGTGCCAGCAGCTTCGCCCCCCAGATCGGGGAGCTGTTTTTT
J: TRBJ1-6; size: -; D: -; V: TRBV7-3; CDR3: CASSLAPSSPLHF; DNA: TGTGCCAGCAGCTTAGCCCCCAGCTCACCCCTCCACTTT
J: TRBJ2-1; size: -; D: TRBD2; V: TRBV7-2; CDR3: CASSSGLAYNEQFF; DNA: TGTGCCAGCAGCTCCGGACTAGCCTACAATGAGCAGTTCTTC
J: TRBJ2-2; size: -; D: -; V: TRBV1; CDR3: CTSSQGRPGWTGELFF; DNA: TGCACCAGCAGCCAAGGTCGACCGGGGTGGACCGGGGAGCTGTTTTTT
J: TRBJ2-7; size: few; D: -; V: TRBV19; CDR3: CASSPGLSYEQYF; DNA: TGTGCCAGTAGTCCGGGACTCTCCTACGAGCAGTACTTC
J: TRBJ1-1; size: -; D: -; V: TRBV20-1; CDR3: CSARWGIEAFF; DNA: TGCAGTGCTAGATGGGGGATTGAAGCTTTCTTT
J: TRBJ1-4; size: -; D: -; V: TRBV19; CDR3: CASSTGEFSEKLFF; DNA: TGTGCCAGTAGTACAGGGGAATTTAGTGAAAAACTGTTTTTT
J: TRBJ1-1; size: -; D: -; V: TRBV5-1; CDR3: CASSLGVRGDTEAFF; DNA: TGCGCCAGCAGCTTGGGGGTGCGGGGGGACACTGAAGCTTTCTTT
J: TRBJ2-7; size: -; D: -; V: TRBV6-1; CDR3: CASSEGTGARGEQYF; DNA: TGTGCCAGCAGTGAAGGCACAGGGGCGCGGGGCGAGCAGTACTTC
J: TRBJ2-7; size: -; D: TRBD1; V: TRBV27; CDR3: CASSLDRGYEQYF; DNA: TGTGCCAGCAGTTTAGACAGGGGCTACGAGCAGTACTTC
J: TRBJ1-2; size: once; D: TRBD1; V: TRBV18; CDR3: CASSPGTDTNYGYTF; DNA: TGTGCCAGCTCACCCGGGACAGACACTAACTATGGCTACACCTTC
J: TRBJ2-1; size: -; D: TRBD1; V: TRBV6-6; CDR3: CASSYAGGGTYNEQFF; DNA: TGTGCCAGCAGTTACGCAGGGGGTGGCACCTACAATGAGCAGTTCTTC
J: TRBJ2-3; size: -; D: TRBD2; V: TRBV2; CDR3: CASSEAGRGVAQDTQYF; DNA: TGTGCCAGCAGTGAAGCGGGCCGGGGGGTAGCGCAAGATACGCAGTATTTT
J: TRBJ1-6; size: once; D: -; V: TRBV7-2; CDR3: CASSLDFFSESSYNSPLHF; DNA: TGTGCCAGCAGCTTAGACTTTTTTTCTGAGAGCTCCTATAATTCACCCCTCCACTTT
J: TRBJ1-1; size: -; D: -; V: TRBV20-1; CDR3: CSPGLRAEAFF; DNA: TGCAGTCCAGGGTTGAGAGCTGAAGCTTTCTTT
J: TRBJ1-5; size: -; D: TRBD1; V: TRBV9; CDR3: CASSVEGTANQPQHF; DNA: TGTGCCAGCAGCGTAGAAGGGACAGCGAATCAGCCCCAGCATTTT
J: TRBJ1-6; size: -; D: TRBD1; V: TRBV6-2/TRBV6-3; CDR3: CASSYPARQGVSSYNSPLHF; DNA: TGTGCCAGCAGTTACCCAGCTAGACAGGGGGTTAGCTCCTATAATTCACCCCTCCACTTT
J: TRBJ1-2; size: -; D: -; V: TRBV20-1; CDR3: CSASKGRDGYTF; DNA: TGCAGTGCTAGTAAGGGGAGGGATGGCTACACCTTC
J: TRBJ2-2; size: -; D: -; V: TRBV4-1; CDR3: CASSQDGTNTGELFF; DNA: TGCGCCAGCAGCCAAGATGGGACGAACACCGGGGAGCTGTTTTTT
J: TRBJ1-2; size: -; D: -; V: TRBV6-5; CDR3: CASSYGRNYGYTF; DNA: TGTGCCAGCAGTTACGGACGGAACTATGGCTACACCTTC
J: TRBJ2-5; size: -; D: -; V: TRBV5-4; CDR3: CASSAPQETQYF; DNA: TGTGCCAGCAGCGCCCCTCAAGAGACCCAGTACTTC
J: TRBJ2-1; size: -; D: -; V: TRBV5-6; CDR3: CASSLGGLIEQFF; DNA: TGTGCCAGCAGCTTGGGGGGGCTGATTGAGCAGTTCTTC
J: TRBJ1-1; size: -; D: -; V: TRBV5-4; CDR3: CASSPGVHTGSMARAFF; DNA: TGTGCCAGCAGCCCAGGTGTTCATACAGGGTCTATGGCACGGGCTTTCTTT